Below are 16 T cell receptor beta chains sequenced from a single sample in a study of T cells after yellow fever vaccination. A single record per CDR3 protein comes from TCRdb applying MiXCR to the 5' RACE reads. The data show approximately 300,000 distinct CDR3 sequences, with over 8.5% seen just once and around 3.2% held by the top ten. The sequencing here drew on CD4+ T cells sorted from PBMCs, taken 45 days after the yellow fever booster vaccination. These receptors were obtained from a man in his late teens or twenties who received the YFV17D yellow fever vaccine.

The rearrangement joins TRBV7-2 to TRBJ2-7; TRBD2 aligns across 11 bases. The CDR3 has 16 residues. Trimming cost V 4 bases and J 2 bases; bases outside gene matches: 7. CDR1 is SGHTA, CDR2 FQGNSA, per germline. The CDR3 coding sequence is TGTGCCAGCAGCTGGGCGGGGACTAGCGGAACCTACGAGCAGTACTTC. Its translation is CASSWAGTSGTYEQYF.

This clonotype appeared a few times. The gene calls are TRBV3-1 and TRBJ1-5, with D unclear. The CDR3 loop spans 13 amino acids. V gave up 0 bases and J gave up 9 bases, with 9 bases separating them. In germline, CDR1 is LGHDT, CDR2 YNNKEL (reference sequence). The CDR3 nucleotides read TGTGCCAGCAGCCAAGACAGGTTCCGGCCCCAGCATTTT. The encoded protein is CASSQDRFRPQHF.

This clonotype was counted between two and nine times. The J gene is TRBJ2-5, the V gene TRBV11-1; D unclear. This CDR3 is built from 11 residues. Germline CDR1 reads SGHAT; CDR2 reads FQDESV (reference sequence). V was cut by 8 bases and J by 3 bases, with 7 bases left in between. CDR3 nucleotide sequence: TGTGCCAGCGGAACGAAAGAGACCCAGTACTTC. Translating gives CASGTKETQYF. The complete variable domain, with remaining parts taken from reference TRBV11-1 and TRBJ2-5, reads EAEVAQSPRYKITEKSQAVAFWCDPISGHATLYWYRQILGQGPELLVQFQDESVVDDSQLPKDRFSAERLKGVDSTLKIQPAELGDSAMYLCASGTKETQYFGPGTRLLVL.

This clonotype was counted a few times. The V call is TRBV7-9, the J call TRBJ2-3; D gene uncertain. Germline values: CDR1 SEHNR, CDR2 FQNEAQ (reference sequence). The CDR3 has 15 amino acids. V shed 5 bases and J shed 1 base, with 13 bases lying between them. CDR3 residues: CASSPRAQGTDTQYF. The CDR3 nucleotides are TGTGCCAGCAGCCCCCGTGCTCAGGGCACAGATACGCAGTATTTT.

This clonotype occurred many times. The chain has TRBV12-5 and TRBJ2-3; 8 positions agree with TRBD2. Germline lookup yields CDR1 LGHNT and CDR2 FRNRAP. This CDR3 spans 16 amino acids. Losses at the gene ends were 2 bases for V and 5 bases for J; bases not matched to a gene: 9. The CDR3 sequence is CASGLLGLVRIDTQYF. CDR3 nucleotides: TGTGCTAGTGGTTTGTTGGGACTAGTACGAATAGATACGCAGTATTTT.

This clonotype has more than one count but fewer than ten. The CDR3 DNA reads as TGTGCCAGCAGCTTAGGGGTCTCACCCCTCCACTTT. Residues: CASSLGVSPLHF. The V call is TRBV7-9, the J call TRBJ1-6; D unclear. The CDR3 spans 12 residues. Germline V gives CDR1 SEHNR, CDR2 FQNEAQ (reference sequence). V was cut by 1 base and J by 10 bases, with 5 bases left in between.

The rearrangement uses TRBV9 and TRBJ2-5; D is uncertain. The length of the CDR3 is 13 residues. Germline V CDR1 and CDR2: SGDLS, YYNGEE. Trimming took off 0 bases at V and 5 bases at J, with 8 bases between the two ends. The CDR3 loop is CASSVEARETQYF. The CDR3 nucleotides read TGTGCCAGCAGCGTAGAGGCGCGGGAGACCCAGTACTTC.

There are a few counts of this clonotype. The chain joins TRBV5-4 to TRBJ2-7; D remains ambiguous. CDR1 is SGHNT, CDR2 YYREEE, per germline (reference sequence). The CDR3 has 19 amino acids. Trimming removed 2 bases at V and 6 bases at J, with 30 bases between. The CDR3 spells CASSLSLPLRSVPLPEQYV. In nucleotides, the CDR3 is TGTGCCAGCAGCTTATCCCTACCACTGCGGTCGGTTCCCCTCCCCGAGCAGTACGTC.

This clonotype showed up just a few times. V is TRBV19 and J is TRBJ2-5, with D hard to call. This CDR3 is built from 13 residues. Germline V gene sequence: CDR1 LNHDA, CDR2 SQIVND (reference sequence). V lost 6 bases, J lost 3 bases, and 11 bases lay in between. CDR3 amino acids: CASSQTGKETQYF. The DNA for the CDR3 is TGTGCCAGTAGCCAGACTGGTAAAGAGACCCAGTACTTC.

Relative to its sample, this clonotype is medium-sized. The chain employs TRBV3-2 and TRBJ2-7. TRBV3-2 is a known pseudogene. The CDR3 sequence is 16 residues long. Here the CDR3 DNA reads TGTGCCAGCAGCCAAGATTTACCGCCTGCTACCTACGAGCAGTACGTC. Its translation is CASSQDLPPATYEQYV.

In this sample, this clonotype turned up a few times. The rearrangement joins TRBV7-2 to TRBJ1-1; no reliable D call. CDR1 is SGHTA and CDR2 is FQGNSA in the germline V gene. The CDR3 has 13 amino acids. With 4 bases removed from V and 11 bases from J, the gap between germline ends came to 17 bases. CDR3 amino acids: CASSWNVVSTAFF. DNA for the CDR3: TGTGCCAGCAGCTGGAACGTGGTCTCCACGGCTTTCTTT.

The CDR3 spells CASSYSRGTTDTQYF. The CDR3 nucleotides read TGTGCCAGCAGTTACTCGAGGGGGACTACAGATACGCAGTATTTT. The J gene is TRBJ2-3, the V gene TRBV6-5; D assignment may be TRBD1 or TRBD2 (6 bases each). Germline CDR1 is MNHEY and CDR2 is SVGAGI. Deletions cut 0 bases from V and 3 bases from J, with 10 bases between. There are 15 residues in the CDR3.

CDR3 nucleotide sequence: TGTGCCAGCAGCCCCGACAGGGGGGGACTCTCCTACGAGCAGTACTTC. This gives the protein CASSPDRGGLSYEQYF. The chain is built from TRBV7-2 and TRBJ2-7, with TRBD1 matching 9 bases. V shed 5 bases, J shed 0 bases, and the junction held 8 bases outside the gene matches. The germline gives CDR1 SGHTA, CDR2 FQGNSA. The length of the CDR3 is 16 residues. Complete variable domain (other parts from reference TRBV7-2 and TRBJ2-7): GAGVSQSPSNKVTEKGKDVELRCDPISGHTALYWYRQSLGQGLEFLIYFQGNSAPDKSGLPSDRFSAERTGGSVSTLTIQRTQQEDSAVYLCASSPDRGGLSYEQYFGPGTRLTVT.

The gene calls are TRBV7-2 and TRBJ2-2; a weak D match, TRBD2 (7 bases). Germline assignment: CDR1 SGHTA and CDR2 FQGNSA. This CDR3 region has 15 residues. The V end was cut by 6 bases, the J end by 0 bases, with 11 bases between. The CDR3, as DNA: TGTGCCAGCAGGAGGGGGGGATCGAACACCGGGGAGCTGTTTTTT. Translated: CASRRGGSNTGELFF.

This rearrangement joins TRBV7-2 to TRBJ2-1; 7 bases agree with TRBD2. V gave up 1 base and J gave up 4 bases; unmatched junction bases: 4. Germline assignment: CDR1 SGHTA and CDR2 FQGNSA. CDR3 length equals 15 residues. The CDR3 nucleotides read TGTGCCAGCAGCTTAGATAGCGGGCTATACAATGAGCAGTTCTTC. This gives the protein CASSLDSGLYNEQFF.

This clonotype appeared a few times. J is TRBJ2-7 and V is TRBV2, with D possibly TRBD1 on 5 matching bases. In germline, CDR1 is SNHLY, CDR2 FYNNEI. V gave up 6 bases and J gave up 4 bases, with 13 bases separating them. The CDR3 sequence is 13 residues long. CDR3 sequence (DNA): TGTGCCAGCAGCGTCACAGGTGGTTACGAGCAGTACGTC. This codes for CASSVTGGYEQYV.